Each of the 32 T cell receptor beta chains below was sequenced from the same sample in a study of blood T cell repertoires in COVID-19. The data were produced by immunoSEQ multiplex PCR, yet TCRdb's version contains in-frame clones alone and is incomplete. This table has about 81,000 clones, about 82% appearing once. Material for sequencing was peripheral blood. The receptors come from a human donor in a cohort sampled during active COVID-19.

This clone was found once. The rearrangement links TRBV4-3 to TRBJ2-3; 9 bases are a match to TRBD1. Trimming cost V 3 bases and J 1 base; bases outside gene matches: 2. The CDR3 consists of 15 residues. Germline V CDR1 and CDR2: LGHNA, YSLEER. CDR3 in DNA: TGCGCCAGCAGCCATCGGACAGGGGGCACAGATACGCAGTATTTT. This encodes CASSHRTGGTDTQYF.

The chain couples TRBV5-4 to TRBJ1-4, with D perhaps TRBD1 (5 bases). Germline CDR1 SGHNT, CDR2 YYREEE (reference sequence). CDR3 size: 16 residues. Trimming took off 4 bases at V and 0 bases at J, with 13 bases between the two ends. The CDR3, as DNA: TGTGCCAGCAGCGGAGGCGGGGGGGCAACTAATGAAAAACTGTTTTTT. Its protein is CASSGGGGATNEKLFF.

The chain couples TRBV9 to TRBJ2-3; D remains ambiguous. Trimming took off 0 bases at V and 2 bases at J, with 4 bases between the two ends. CDR3 length: 13 amino acids. Germline values: CDR1 SGDLS, CDR2 YYNGEE. The CDR3 DNA sequence: TGTGCCAGCAGCGTAGGAGTCACAGATACGCAGTATTTT. Translation gives CASSVGVTDTQYF.

This clone was counted once. This chain links TRBV15 with TRBJ2-5; a weak D match, TRBD2 (6 bases). CDR3 length equals 13 residues. V lost 5 bases, J lost 3 bases, and 10 bases lay in between. Germline V gives CDR1 LNHNV, CDR2 YYDKDF (reference sequence). CDR3 sequence reads: CATSGWGEETQYF. CDR3 bases: TGTGCCACCAGCGGGTGGGGGGAAGAGACCCAGTACTTC.

The chain employs TRBV5-6 and TRBJ2-7; 7 nucleotides align to TRBD2. With 4 bases clipped from V and 1 base from J, the junction kept 11 bases outside the gene matches. The CDR3 has 16 residues. The germline V gene has CDR1 SGHDT and CDR2 YYEEEE. The DNA of the CDR3 is TGTGCCAGCAGCCCACGTGGGGGGGGAAGGTCCTACGAGCAGTACTTC. This gives the protein CASSPRGGGRSYEQYF.

V and J are TRBV6-5 and TRBJ1-1; a weak D match, TRBD1 (5 bases). The V end was cut by 5 bases, the J end by 10 bases, with 20 bases between. Germline values: CDR1 MNHEY, CDR2 SVGAGI. The CDR3 spans 14 residues. CDR3 coding DNA: TGTGCCAGCAGTCCCCTCGGAGGGGCCCTGGCAGCTTTCTTT. It codes for CASSPLGGALAAFF.

The chain uses TRBV7-7 and TRBJ2-1; 7 nucleotides line up with TRBD1. The CDR3 totals 16 residues. The V segment lost 1 base and the J segment 1 base; nucleotides outside the gene matches: 4. Germline loops: CDR1 SSHAT, CDR2 FNYEAQ (reference sequence). The CDR3 nucleotides are TGTGCCAGCAGCTTAGGAACAGGGGTTTCCTACAATGAGCAGTTCTTC. Residues: CASSLGTGVSYNEQFF.

The V gene is TRBV5-8, the J gene TRBJ1-1; the D gene is possibly TRBD1 (6 bases). Germline CDR1 SGHTS, CDR2 YDEGEE. This CDR3 region has 15 residues. Trimming pared 2 bases from V and 9 bases from J, leaving 20 bases between. CDR3 in DNA: TGTGCCAGCAGCTTTAAGGCAGCAGGGGTAGAGAAAGCTTTCTTT. Amino acid sequence: CASSFKAAGVEKAFF.

The chain joins TRBV3-1 (or the pseudogene TRBV3-2) to TRBJ2-6; the D is unclear. The CDR3 is made up of 18 amino acids. Germline V gives CDR1 LGHDT, CDR2 YNNKEL (reference sequence). The V gene lost 0 bases and the J gene lost 4 bases, with 16 bases spanning the gap. The CDR3 loop reads CASSQDTLLPTGANVLTF. Here the CDR3 DNA reads TGTGCCAGCAGCCAAGATACTCTCCTACCTACCGGGGCCAACGTCCTGACTTTC.

V gene TRBV28 combines with J gene TRBJ2-5; a weak D match, TRBD1 (6 bases). The length of the CDR3 is 15 residues. Germline V gene sequence: CDR1 MDHEN, CDR2 SYDVKM. The V end was cut by 7 bases, the J end by 5 bases, with 20 bases between. CDR3 nucleotides: TGTGCCAGCAACGGCCCAGGGGCCCCGGGGGAGACCCAGTACTTC. Its translation: CASNGPGAPGETQYF.

In DNA, the CDR3 is TGCAGCGCGGGACGCAGCTCCTACGAGCAGTACTTC. This codes for CSAGRSSYEQYF. This chain joins TRBV29-1 and TRBJ2-7; D is possibly TRBD1 or TRBD2 (5 bases each). V dropped 7 bases and J dropped 0 bases, with 10 bases sitting between them. This CDR3 is built from 12 residues. From germline, CDR1 is SQVTM and CDR2 ANQGSEA.

The chain has TRBV5-4 and TRBJ2-3; D might be TRBD1 (6 bases). The V and J ends lost 4 bases and 4 bases respectively, with 7 bases between them. Germline V lookup: CDR1 SGHNT, CDR2 YYREEE (reference sequence). The CDR3 is 12 residues long. The CDR3 DNA reads TGTGCCAGCAGCCCAGGGGCAGATACGCAGTATTTT. Protein product: CASSPGADTQYF.

The CDR3 bases are TGTGCCAGCTCCTCCGCTGGACAGGGCAACTCTGGGGCCAACGTCCTGACTTTC. Translation: CASSSAGQGNSGANVLTF. J is TRBJ2-6 and V is TRBV18, with TRBD1 matching 8 bases. V was clipped by 6 bases and J by 0 bases; unmatched bases: 10. Germline V lookup: CDR1 KGHSH, CDR2 LQKENI. The CDR3 sequence is 18 residues long.

V gene TRBV18 combines with J gene TRBJ2-7; D perhaps matches TRBD1 (6 bases). The CDR3 loop spans 14 amino acids. Per the germline V gene, CDR1 is KGHSH and CDR2 is LQKENI. Trimming stripped 2 bases from V and 3 bases from J, with 11 bases between. This CDR3 reads CASSPYGTHYEQYF. The DNA of the CDR3 is TGTGCCAGCTCACCATACGGGACACACTACGAGCAGTACTTC.

A note on this clone: One junction end does not reproduce the germline sequence, and a read error may be involved. J is TRBJ2-1 and V is TRBV11-2; 9 positions agree with TRBD2. CDR3 length equals 13 residues. Germline V gives CDR1 SGHAT, CDR2 FQNNGV. CDR3 bases: TGTGCCAGCAGCTTAGAGCGGGAGGGGCGCAAGGTCTTC. Translating gives CASSLEREGRKVF.

The chain combines TRBV29-1 with TRBJ2-1; D gene ambiguous. CDR3 size: 12 residues. V lost 3 bases and J 1 base, leaving 4 bases between the germline ends. Per the germline V gene, CDR1 is SQVTM and CDR2 is ANQGSEA. DNA of the CDR3: TGCAGCGTTGAGTATTCCTACAATGAGCAGTTCTTC. Translated, it gives CSVEYSYNEQFF.

The chain uses TRBV5-4 and TRBJ2-7; D gene ambiguous. Germline lookup yields CDR1 SGHNT and CDR2 YYREEE (reference sequence). This CDR3 region has 12 residues. V was cut by 4 bases and J by 4 bases, with 9 bases left in between. CDR3: CASSASSYEQYF. CDR3 bases: TGTGCCAGCAGCGCCTCTAGTTACGAGCAGTACTTC.

This clone has more than one count but fewer than ten. The chain joins TRBV7-8 to TRBJ1-3, with D maybe TRBD1 (6 bases). This CDR3 spans 17 amino acids. Germline V gene sequence: CDR1 SGHVS, CDR2 FQNEAQ. Trimming stripped 5 bases from V and 0 bases from J, with 17 bases between. The CDR3 DNA follows: TGTGCCAGCAGCGCAGTCCTTGGGGGCACCTCTGGAAACACCATATATTTT. This translates into CASSAVLGGTSGNTIYF.

This clone was counted a few times. The chain recombines TRBV6-2 or TRBV6-3 with TRBJ2-3; TRBD2 might be the D (5 bases). V lost 4 bases and J 5 bases, leaving 16 bases between the germline ends. CDR1 is MNHEY, CDR2 SVGEGT, per germline. The CDR3 contains 15 residues. In DNA form, the CDR3 reads TGTGCCAGCAGTTTTACCGGGCCTGGAGGAGATACGCAGTATTTT. Translated, it gives CASSFTGPGGDTQYF.

This clone was counted a few times. This sequence joins TRBV28 and TRBJ1-6, with D perhaps TRBD1 (5 bases). Germline CDR1 and CDR2: MDHEN and SYDVKM. The V end lost 7 bases, the J end lost 4 bases, and 8 bases lay between the germline ends. CDR3 size: 13 residues. This CDR3 is CASTQGYNSPLHF. In DNA, the CDR3 is TGTGCCAGCACCCAGGGTTATAATTCACCCCTCCACTTT. Full variable domain (remainder filled in from reference TRBV28 and TRBJ1-6): DVKVTQSSRYLVKRTGEKVFLECVQDMDHENMFWYRQDPGLGLRLIYFSYDVKMKEKGDIPEGYSVSREKKERFSLILESASTNQTSMYLCASTQGYNSPLHFGNGTRLTVT.

The chain has TRBV9 and TRBJ1-5; a possible D gene is TRBD1 (6 bases). Germline V CDR1 and CDR2: SGDLS, YYNGEE. CDR3 size: 15 residues. V gave up 0 bases and J gave up 6 bases, with 13 bases separating them. The CDR3 protein is CASSVGPGVSQPQHF. The CDR3 nucleotides are TGTGCCAGCAGCGTAGGGCCAGGGGTGAGTCAGCCCCAGCATTTT.

This clone was recorded once. The CDR3 spells CASSQGGPYGYTF. As DNA, the CDR3 is TGTGCCAGCAGCCAAGGAGGTCCTTATGGCTACACCTTC. The chain couples TRBV3-1 (or the pseudogene TRBV3-2) to TRBJ1-2, with D unclear. The germline V gene encodes CDR1 LGHDT and CDR2 YNNKEL (reference sequence). The V end lost 1 base, the J end lost 5 bases, and 8 bases lay between the germline ends. The CDR3 length is 13 residues.

The rearrangement uses TRBV27 and TRBJ1-1, with 7 bases aligning to TRBD1. Germline CDR1 and CDR2: MNHEY and SMNVEV (reference sequence). Trimming cost V 6 bases and J 5 bases; bases outside gene matches: 9. There are 14 residues in the CDR3. This CDR3 is CASRPTTGRTEAFF. The DNA for the CDR3 is TGTGCCAGCAGACCTACGACAGGGAGGACTGAAGCTTTCTTT.

The chain uses TRBV20-1 and TRBJ1-2, with a possible D match to TRBD1 (6 bases). Germline lookup yields CDR1 DFQATT and CDR2 SNEGSKA (reference sequence). There are 10 residues in the CDR3. CDR3 sequence reads: CSPQGNGYTF. The CDR3 region has the DNA TGCAGCCCCCAGGGGAATGGCTACACCTTC.

This clone was seen a handful of times. This rearrangement joins TRBV4-3 to TRBJ2-2, with D tentatively TRBD1 (5 bases). Germline V gene sequence: CDR1 LGHNA, CDR2 YSLEER. The V end was cut by 6 bases, the J end by 3 bases, with 14 bases between. There are 15 residues in the CDR3. The CDR3 reads CASSKRGWDTGELFF. The CDR3 bases are TGCGCCAGCAGTAAAAGGGGCTGGGACACCGGGGAGCTGTTTTTT.

The rearrangement links TRBV23-1 to TRBJ2-7; 7 bases align to TRBD1. TRBV23-1 is placed among ORFs of uncertain function. CDR3 length: 13 amino acids. The DNA of the CDR3 is TGCGCGGAACTTGAGGGGGCTCGGTACGAGCAGTACTTC. This sequence encodes CAELEGARYEQYF.

This chain uses TRBV12-1 with TRBJ1-3. TRBV12-1 is designated a pseudogene. CDR3 size: 15 residues. Here the CDR3 reads CASSFVTSSGNTIYF. In DNA form, the CDR3 reads TGTGCCAGCAGCTTTGTAACTAGCTCTGGAAACACCATATATTTT.

The chain uses TRBV7-8 and TRBJ2-5; 8 nucleotides align to TRBD2. J lost 1 base, V lost 5 bases, and 3 bases had no gene match. This CDR3 comprises 14 residues. Germline V gives CDR1 SGHVS, CDR2 FQNEAQ. Here the CDR3 DNA reads TGTGCCAGCAGCAAACGGGGGGGCCAAGAGACCCAGTACTTC. Protein: CASSKRGGQETQYF. Based on the CDR3 plus reference TRBV7-8 and TRBJ2-5, the full variable domain is GAGVSQSPRYKVAKRGQDVALRCDPISGHVSLFWYQQALGQGPEFLTYFQNEAQLDKSGLPSDRFFAERPEGSVSTLKIQRTQQEDSAVYLCASSKRGGQETQYFGPGTRLLVL.

The chain has TRBV7-9 and TRBJ2-5; no definite D call. CDR3 length: 13 amino acids. Trimming shortened V by 1 base and J by 4 bases, and 7 bases separated the two germline ends. The germline CDR1 and CDR2 sequences are SEHNR and FQNEAQ (reference sequence). The CDR3 bases are TGTGCCAGCAGCTTAGGTAGAGGAGAGACCCAGTACTTC. It specifies CASSLGRGETQYF.

This chain joins TRBV11-2 and TRBJ1-1, with 8 nucleotides matching TRBD1. The germline gives CDR1 SGHAT, CDR2 FQNNGV. Trimming took 4 bases from V and 1 from J; bases not matched to a gene: 5. This CDR3 has 15 residues. The CDR3 is CASSSSDRANTEAFF. In nucleotides, the CDR3 is TGTGCCAGCAGCTCCTCGGACAGGGCGAACACTGAAGCTTTCTTT.

The V and J genes are TRBV21-1 and TRBJ2-1; the table's D call of TRBD1 was not tested on the DNA. TRBV21-1 counts as a pseudogene. This CDR3 is 16 amino acids long. CDR3 sequence reads: CASSLCETDQYNEQFF. The CDR3 DNA reads as TGTGCCAGCAGTCTATGTGAAACAGACCAATACAATGAGCAGTTCTTC.

The rearrangement joins TRBV7-9 to TRBJ1-5, with 8 bases aligning to TRBD1. This CDR3 has 14 residues. Germline CDR1 and CDR2: SEHNR and FQNEAQ (reference sequence). V trimming: 3 bases; J trimming: 6 bases; junction bases outside the gene matches: 4. This CDR3 is CASSLTGDGQPQHF. The CDR3 coding sequence is TGTGCCAGCAGCTTGACAGGGGACGGTCAGCCCCAGCATTTT. Variable domain in full (rest from reference TRBV7-9 and TRBJ1-5): DTGVSQNPRHKITKRGQNVTFRCDPISEHNRLYWYRQTLGQGPEFLTYFQNEAQLEKSRLLSDRFSAERPKGSFSTLEIQRTEQGDSAMYLCASSLTGDGQPQHFGDGTRLSIL.